This TCR beta chain was sequenced in a study of cytomegalovirus exposure and HLA in healthy donors. Study overall: In a previous analysis, 100 million to 140 million unique TCR beta sequences were found from some 180 million T cells. Overall study findings and caveats: Prior analysis indicated that the majority of TCR beta V segments exhibited productivity approximately 90% or approximately 30% of the time. Sequencing likely produced, as an artifact, a cluster of highly shared sequence variants. An analysis that came later showed most CMV-associated TCR beta chains appearing HLA-restricted.

On this clone: Its specificity is unknown.

Primers included in the PCR were 60 Vbeta and 13 Jbeta primers. Produced via immunoSEQ multiplex PCR; TCRdb's table is partial and in-frame only. The listing contains around 120,000 clones. The receptor was derived from a man aged 18-30 years in good health and CMV-seronegative. The sequenced material came from PBMCs.

The CDR3 DNA reads TGCGCCAGCAGTCCAGACAGGGCGATTAATGAAAAACTGTTTTTT. Its translation: CASSPDRAINEKLFF. The chain links TRBV5-1 to TRBJ1-4; 7 bases fit TRBD1. Unmatched junction bases numbered 8, after V lost 5 bases and J lost 4 bases. Looked up from germline, CDR1 is SGHRS and CDR2 is YFSETQ. The CDR3 covers 15 residues.